The 3 T cell receptor beta chains given below trace back to one sample, sequenced in a study of OX40 agonist ivuxolimab in advanced cancers. Profiling relied on immunoSEQ multiplex PCR, and the TCRdb table lists in-frame clones only, not all of them. This table has more than 50,000 clones, 80% to 85% appearing once. Sequences were derived from CD4+ or CD8+ T cells sorted from blood, sampled in a trial of the OX40 agonist ivuxolimab. The receptors shown here come from an adult with an advanced solid tumor such as melanoma, head and neck, liver or kidney cancer.

This chain uses TRBV10-3 with TRBJ1-1, with TRBD1 as a possible D gene (5 bases). Germline V gives CDR1 ENHRY, CDR2 SYGVKD. V shed 6 bases and J shed 2 bases, with 22 bases lying between them. This CDR3 spans 17 amino acids. CDR3 residues: CAIRGISRGTTNTEAFF. CDR3 in DNA: TGTGCCATCAGGGGGATTTCGCGGGGGACTACAAACACTGAAGCTTTCTTT.

This chain links TRBV7-9 with TRBJ2-5; D perhaps matches TRBD1 (6 bases). Trimming shortened V by 0 bases and J by 4 bases, and 12 bases separated the two germline ends. Germline assignment: CDR1 SEHNR and CDR2 FQNEAQ (reference sequence). This CDR3 comprises 15 residues. CDR3 protein: CASSLAPTGLETQYF. Written as DNA, the CDR3 is TGTGCCAGCAGCTTAGCCCCTACAGGGTTAGAGACCCAGTACTTC.

J is TRBJ2-1 and V is TRBV20-1; TRBD2 aligns across 7 bases. V lost 1 base, J lost 10 bases, and 1 base stayed unmatched. The CDR3 consists of 11 residues. The germline V gene encodes CDR1 DFQATT and CDR2 SNEGSKA (reference sequence). CDR3: CSARAGGEQFF. The DNA of the CDR3 is TGCAGTGCTAGAGCCGGGGGGGAGCAGTTCTTC.